This TCR beta chain is drawn from a study of sequential checkpoint blockade in melanoma. CDR1 is KGHSH and CDR2 is LQKENI in the germline V gene. The V and J ends lost 6 bases and 0 bases respectively, with 12 bases between them. The CDR3 is 15 residues long. Regarding treatment: randomized to nivolumab then ipilimumab (arm A) or the reverse (arm B). TCRdb's table, derived via immunoSEQ multiplex PCR, lists solely in-frame clones and lacks some. Among roughly 18,000 clones listed, roughly two thirds were seen once. The V call is TRBV18, the J call TRBJ1-3; tentative D call: TRBD1 (5 bases). The sample in question was tumor tissue (inferred from file names), obtained from a patient given nivolumab and ipilimumab in sequence. The sequence was obtained from a human donor with melanoma. The chain's CDR3 is CASSRSGISGNTIYF. The CDR3 DNA is TGTGCCAGCTCGCGTTCAGGGATCTCTGGAAACACCATATATTTT.